This T cell receptor (beta chain) was recorded in a study of long-term antiretroviral therapy in people with HIV. Run at survey level, the immunoSEQ assay was version v3.0. TCRdb's copy holds only in-frame clones and misses some; the assay was immunoSEQ multiplex PCR. In the table there are some 29,000 clones, roughly 88% of which are singletons. All donors provided no fewer than one pre-ART and no fewer than two post-ART PBMC samples. Trimming stripped 6 bases from V and 8 bases from J, with 10 bases between. The CDR3 is 11 residues long. CDR1 MNHEY and CDR2 SVGAGI come from the germline V gene. Note on this clone: Antigen unknown.

The study's findings and limits: An increase in diversity followed ART, yet levels stayed below transplant donor controls. Relative to control repertoires, HIV repertoires exhibited narrower CDR3 length ranges.

The input for sequencing was unsorted PBMCs, taken 0.5 years after starting antiretroviral therapy. The receptor comes from a woman between 18 and 30 years old with HIV. The chain links TRBV6-5 to TRBJ1-2; D unclear. The CDR3 spells CASSDTGGYTF. The CDR3 bases are TGTGCCAGCAGCGACACCGGGGGCTACACCTTC.